This record concerns one T cell receptor (beta chain) sequence. Its antigen has not been determined. Per-nucleotide qualities are absent, and no much larger clonotype sits a single base away. The library was generated by the immunoSEQ multiplex PCR assay. As stored in TCRdb, this immuneACCESS dataset retains in-frame rearrangements with V and J assigned. A fraction of the clones does not appear; measured against another copy, unresolved V genes explain less than half of the discrepancy, and the remainder lacks a known reason. The sample table holds around 20,000 clones, of which about 90% were seen once. Of the sample, about 1.6% falls within the top ten clones. This sample was taken from a study of T cell repertoires and Cas9 in healthy adults (dated by TCRdb to between 2017 and 2018). With respect to the entire study: Multi-effector potency, cytotoxicity and lineage determination within the CD4 and CD8 compartments were characterized for SpCas9-reactive T cells. The study examined preexisting T cell immunity against the Streptococcus pyogenes Cas9 nuclease (SpCas9) used in CRISPR gene editing.

Healthy humans were used as donors in the study. The research as a whole found: SpCas9-reactive regulatory T cells were reported to mitigate proliferation and function of SpCas9-reactive effector T cells in vitro.

Inclusive of the bounding cysteine and phenylalanine, the CDR3 is 15 residues long. The entry retains the CDR3 DNA only, 45 bases that are in frame from base 1. The germline ends are 9 bases apart after V is trimmed by 0 bases and J by 2 bases. CDR1 and CDR2, per the germline V gene, are SGHRS and YFSETQ. The receptor chain draws on TRBV5-1 and TRBJ2-1; the D element could tentatively be TRBD1 or TRBD2, as 5 bases agree for each. The specimen was CD4+ effector T cells (CD127+, CD25-, CD137-, CD154-) from PBMCs; culture status not recorded. The sequence was obtained from a human donor in good health. The sequenced DNA: TGCGCCAGCAGCTTGGCCGGGGACCCCTACAATGAGCAGTTCTTC. This codes for CASSLAGDPYNEQFF.